The 24 T cell receptor beta chains below all came from one sample that was sequenced in a study of cytomegalovirus exposure and HLA in healthy donors. The PCR contained 60 Vbeta and 13 Jbeta primers. Measured with immunoSEQ multiplex PCR; TCRdb has only the in-frame clones, and not every one. The sample lists around 100,000 clones; approximately 70% were seen once. Sequencing was done on a sample of PBMCs. The receptors were sampled from a man between 35 and 55 years old in good health and CMV-seropositive.

This CDR3 reads CASSIIAGGASDTQYF. Written as DNA, the CDR3 is TGTGCCAGTAGTATCATAGCGGGAGGAGCGTCAGATACGCAGTATTTT. The chain uses TRBV19 and TRBJ2-3, with 10 bases identical to TRBD2. The J segment lost 4 bases and the V segment lost 3 bases, leaving 7 bases of the junction unmatched. The CDR3 runs 16 residues. CDR1 and CDR2 (germline): LNHDA, SQIVND (reference sequence).

The chain uses TRBV7-2 and TRBJ2-2; possibly TRBD2 for D (6 bases). The V gene's germline CDR1 is SGHTA and CDR2 FQGNSA. The CDR3 is made up of 15 amino acids. The ends were cut back, 7 bases at V and 5 bases at J, with 17 bases in the middle. CDR3 protein: CASTLYGAGTGELFF. The CDR3 region has the DNA TGTGCCAGCACTTTGTATGGGGCGGGAACCGGGGAGCTGTTTTTT.

The chain links TRBV30 to TRBJ2-7, with 9 bases lining up with TRBD1. Germline CDR1 and CDR2: GTSNPN and SVGIG (reference sequence). With 3 bases clipped from V and 1 base from J, the junction kept 7 bases outside the gene matches. This CDR3 is built from 15 residues. CDR3 residues: CAWRDGQGFSYEQYF. The DNA for the CDR3 is TGTGCCTGGAGAGACGGACAGGGGTTTTCCTACGAGCAGTACTTC.

This clone was seen just once. The rearrangement links TRBV7-9 to TRBJ1-4; D ambiguous. The CDR3 runs to 14 residues. Germline-derived CDR1 and CDR2 are SEHNR and FQNEAQ (reference sequence). Trimming took off 1 base at V and 8 bases at J, with 11 bases between the two ends. In nucleotides, the CDR3 is TGTGCCAGCAGCTTAGTTAGCCCCGGAGAAAAACTGTTTTTT. Residues: CASSLVSPGEKLFF. The full variable domain, completed using reference TRBV7-9 and TRBJ1-4, is DTGVSQNPRHKITKRGQNVTFRCDPISEHNRLYWYRQTLGQGPEFLTYFQNEAQLEKSRLLSDRFSAERPKGSFSTLEIQRTEQGDSAMYLCASSLVSPGEKLFFGSGTQLSVL.

This clone has only a few counts. The J gene is TRBJ2-7, the V gene TRBV5-1; D perhaps matches TRBD1 (6 bases). The CDR3 has 16 residues. Trimming shortened V by 0 bases and J by 2 bases, and 15 bases separated the two germline ends. Germline values: CDR1 SGHRS, CDR2 YFSETQ. Here the CDR3 DNA reads TGCGCCAGCAGCTTGGGTCGTGGACAGCCCCCCTACGAGCAGTACTTC. Its protein is CASSLGRGQPPYEQYF.

The rearrangement links TRBV6-5 to TRBJ2-1; 9 nucleotides agree with TRBD2. V trimming: 6 bases; J trimming: 4 bases; junction bases outside the gene matches: 7. The CDR3 covers 15 residues. Germline CDR1 is MNHEY and CDR2 is SVGAGI. The CDR3 nucleotides are TGTGCCAGCAGCCAAGCGGGAGGCCTATACAATGAGCAGTTCTTC. This encodes CASSQAGGLYNEQFF.

The CDR3 sequence: CASSPDRGPYEQYF. CDR3 DNA sequence: TGTGCCAGCTCACCGGACAGGGGCCCTTACGAGCAGTACTTC. The chain employs TRBV18 and TRBJ2-7; 9 nucleotides line up with TRBD1. Losses at the gene ends were 3 bases for V and 4 bases for J; bases not matched to a gene: 4. Germline lookup yields CDR1 KGHSH and CDR2 LQKENI. The CDR3 has 14 residues.

The chain uses TRBV7-8 and TRBJ2-7; a possible D gene is TRBD1 (6 bases). Germline-derived CDR1 and CDR2 are SGHVS and FQNEAQ. This CDR3 contains 16 residues. V lost 0 bases, J lost 3 bases, and 15 bases lay in between. CDR3 coding DNA: TGTGCCAGCAGCTTAGCTTCAGGGGAGAAATTCTACGAGCAGTACGTC. It is translated as CASSLASGEKFYEQYV.

The chain combines TRBV15 with TRBJ1-4; D unclear. CDR3 size: 13 residues. Germline loops: CDR1 LNHNV, CDR2 YYDKDF (reference sequence). Between the trimmed V and J ends, which lost 1 base and 5 bases, there was a span of 5 bases. The CDR3 DNA follows: TGTGCCACCAGCAGAGCCGAGAATGAAAAACTGTTTTTT. It specifies CATSRAENEKLFF.

The chain joins TRBV2 to TRBJ1-2, with 7 bases aligning to TRBD1. CDR1 and CDR2 from the germline V gene are SNHLY and FYNNEI. The V and J ends lost 3 bases and 1 base, in that order; junction bases with no gene match: 5. The CDR3 is made up of 15 amino acids. CDR3 DNA sequence: TGTGCCAGCAGTGATTCGACAGGGAGTAACTATGGCTACACCTTC. Its translation: CASSDSTGSNYGYTF.

The chain uses TRBV11-2 and TRBJ2-1; TRBD2 agrees at 16 bases. The V segment lost 4 bases and the J segment 9 bases; nucleotides outside the gene matches: 3. Germline CDR1 is SGHAT and CDR2 is FQNNGV. The CDR3 loop spans 15 amino acids. Here the CDR3 reads CASSYGTSGRGEQFF. The CDR3, as DNA: TGTGCCAGCAGCTACGGGACTAGCGGGAGGGGTGAGCAGTTCTTC.

The chain employs TRBV21-1 and TRBJ2-7; no check of the table's D call, TRBD2, against the DNA was made. TRBV21-1 is listed as a pseudogene. CDR3 size: 17 residues. The CDR3 here is CASSKSREGRDCYEQYV. The CDR3 region has the DNA TGTGCCAGCAGCAAATCCAGGGAAGGGAGGGATTGCTACGAGCAGTACGTC.

The rearrangement uses TRBV9 and TRBJ2-1; TRBD2 matches at 13 bases. V shed 0 bases, J shed 9 bases, and the junction held 6 bases outside the gene matches. The germline V gene encodes CDR1 SGDLS and CDR2 YYNGEE. The CDR3 extends over 16 amino acids. The CDR3 coding sequence is TGTGCCAGCAGCGTAGGTGGACTAGCGGGAGAGAGTGAGCAGTTCTTC. This translates into CASSVGGLAGESEQFF.

The rearrangement uses TRBV18 and TRBJ1-2, with TRBD1 identical over 8 bases. V shed 6 bases, J shed 9 bases, and the junction held 12 bases outside the gene matches. This CDR3 is 14 amino acids long. Looked up from germline, CDR1 is KGHSH and CDR2 is LQKENI. The CDR3 reads CASSPGTGVSSYTF. CDR3 DNA: TGTGCCAGCTCGCCCGGGACAGGCGTCTCTAGCTACACCTTC. Full variable domain (missing parts from reference TRBV18 and TRBJ1-2): NAGVMQNPRHLVRRRGQEARLRCSPMKGHSHVYWYRQLPEEGLKFMVYLQKENIIDESGMPKERFSAEFPKEGPSILRIQQVVRGDSAAYFCASSPGTGVSSYTFGSGTRLTVV.

The V call is TRBV7-9, the J call TRBJ1-2; D gene uncertain. The germline CDR1 and CDR2 sequences are SEHNR and FQNEAQ (reference sequence). The CDR3 has 13 amino acids. Trimming took off 1 base at V and 6 bases at J, with 9 bases between the two ends. The CDR3 reads CASSLGPRDGYTF. The CDR3, as DNA: TGTGCCAGCAGCTTAGGGCCGCGGGATGGCTACACCTTC.

The sample holds a few counts of this clone. This chain joins TRBV10-2 and TRBJ1-1; no definite D call. The CDR3 length is 12 residues. The V end was cut by 3 bases, the J end by 2 bases, with 4 bases between. CDR1 is WSHSY, CDR2 SAAADI, per germline. The CDR3 spells CASSEANTEAFF. CDR3 nucleotide sequence: TGCGCCAGCAGTGAAGCTAACACTGAAGCTTTCTTT.

This rearrangement joins TRBV5-3 to TRBJ2-1; 12 bases map to TRBD2. TRBV5-3 is an open reading frame whose function is uncertain. Trimming removed 1 base from V and 4 bases from J; junction bases left unmatched: 9. The CDR3 extends over 18 amino acids. The CDR3 protein is CARSLSLAGGLRYNEQFF. The CDR3 nucleotides are TGTGCCAGAAGCTTGAGTCTAGCGGGAGGGCTTAGATACAATGAGCAGTTCTTC.

The table lists this clone with a few counts. CDR3 sequence (DNA): TGTGCCAGCAGCCTTCCCGGGACTAGCGGTCCCGGGGAGCTGTTTTTT. This gives the protein CASSLPGTSGPGELFF. The chain links TRBV5-4 to TRBJ2-2; TRBD2 matches 11 bases. The CDR3 is 16 amino acids. Germline-derived CDR1 and CDR2 are SGHNT and YYREEE (reference sequence). With V trimmed by 4 bases and J by 6 bases, 8 bases remained unmatched. The complete variable domain, with remaining parts taken from reference TRBV5-4 and TRBJ2-2, reads ETGVTQSPTHLIKTRGQQVTLRCSSQSGHNTVSWYQQALGQGPQFIFQYYREEENGRGNFPPRFSGLQFPNYSSELNVNALELDDSALYLCASSLPGTSGPGELFFGEGSRLTVL.

This rearrangement joins TRBV4-1 to TRBJ1-1, with 9 bases that match TRBD1. J lost 0 bases, V lost 3 bases, and 8 bases had no gene match. CDR1 is MGHRA and CDR2 is YSYEKL in the germline V gene. This CDR3 has 17 residues. This chain's CDR3 is CASSQGQGKGMNTEAFF. Written as DNA, the CDR3 is TGCGCCAGCAGCCAGGGACAGGGTAAGGGGATGAACACTGAAGCTTTCTTT.

This clone was detected many times. The rearrangement joins TRBV19 to TRBJ2-3, with D hard to call. Trimming took 4 bases from V and 2 from J, leaving 10 bases between them. This CDR3 has 14 residues. Germline V gene data show CDR1 as LNHDA and CDR2 as SQIVND (reference sequence). The CDR3 sequence: CASSNPSPTDTQYF. CDR3 bases: TGTGCCAGTAGTAACCCTAGTCCCACAGATACGCAGTATTTT.

This chain uses TRBV29-1 with TRBJ2-2; D is perhaps TRBD1 (6 bases). V was shortened by 3 bases and J by 6 bases, with 8 bases between the two germline ends. The CDR3 is 12 amino acids. CDR1 is SQVTM and CDR2 is ANQGSEA in the germline V gene. CDR3 sequence (DNA): TGCAGCGTTGAGGGGGCTTCCGGGGAGCTGTTTTTT. It specifies CSVEGASGELFF.

This clone was found once. The CDR3 DNA sequence: TGTGCCAGCAGCCGTCAGGGGATGGAAGGCTACACCTTC. Translating it yields CASSRQGMEGYTF. The V gene is TRBV6-6, the J gene TRBJ1-2, with a possible D match to TRBD1 (6 bases). Trimming took off 6 bases at V and 8 bases at J, with 16 bases between the two ends. The CDR3 totals 13 residues. The germline CDR1 and CDR2 sequences are MNHNY and SVGAGI (reference sequence).

The rearrangement uses TRBV5-6 and TRBJ2-3, with 7 bases that match TRBD1. This CDR3 comprises 13 residues. CDR1 and CDR2 (germline): SGHDT, YYEEEE. With V trimmed by 4 bases and J by 4 bases, 3 bases remained unmatched. CDR3 DNA: TGTGCCAGCAGCCCGCAGGGGGCAGATACGCAGTATTTT. It codes for CASSPQGADTQYF.

V gene TRBV7-3 combines with J gene TRBJ2-2; D possibly corresponds to TRBD1 (6 bases). This CDR3 is built from 15 residues. V lost 5 bases and J lost 4, with 14 bases in between. Germline V lookup: CDR1 SGHTA, CDR2 FQGTGA. This chain's CDR3 is CASSAPDSPTGELFF. The DNA of the CDR3 is TGTGCCAGCAGCGCCCCGGACAGTCCCACCGGGGAGCTGTTTTTT.